These 21 T cell receptor beta chains originate from one sample sequenced in a study. TCRdb reprocessed the 5' RACE reads with MiXCR, giving one entry per CDR3 protein. The sample contains about 54,000 distinct CDR3 sequences, 15% to 20% of which appear only once. The sample taken for sequencing was naive CD4+ T cells sorted from blood. Subset specified: naive CD4+ T cells, CD4+CD45RA+CD25-. The receptors were sampled from a female donor with breast cancer.

The rearrangement uses TRBV7-9 and TRBJ1-1; no definite D call. Germline-derived CDR1 and CDR2 are SEHNR and FQNEAQ (reference sequence). V was shortened by 5 bases and J by 1 base, with 11 bases between the two germline ends. The CDR3 length is 14 residues. As DNA, the CDR3 is TGTGCCAGCAGCCCTAATAACCGGAACACTGAAGCTTTCTTT. Encoded protein: CASSPNNRNTEAFF. The variable domain in full, completed from reference TRBV7-9 and TRBJ1-1, reads DTGVSQNPRHKITKRGQNVTFRCDPISEHNRLYWYRQTLGQGPEFLTYFQNEAQLEKSRLLSDRFSAERPKGSFSTLEIQRTEQGDSAMYLCASSPNNRNTEAFFGQGTRLTVV.

The sample holds a few counts of this clonotype. Here the CDR3 DNA reads TGTGCCAGCAGTGACATTAGCGGGAGACAAGACGAGCAGTACTTC. Translated: CASSDISGRQDEQYF. The J gene is TRBJ2-7, the V gene TRBV28, with 9 nucleotides matching TRBD2. V lost 5 bases to trimming and J lost 5 bases; unmatched junction nucleotides: 10. CDR3 size: 15 residues. The germline V gene encodes CDR1 MDHEN and CDR2 SYDVKM.

This rearrangement joins TRBV9 to TRBJ1-5; the D gene is possibly TRBD1 (5 bases). This CDR3 is built from 15 residues. Germline V lookup: CDR1 SGDLS, CDR2 YYNGEE. The V end lost 2 bases, the J end lost 2 bases, and 11 bases lay between the germline ends. The CDR3 DNA sequence: TGTGCCAGCAGCGTGGATGCGGGGGGCAATCAGCCCCAGCATTTT. It codes for CASSVDAGGNQPQHF.

This clonotype was counted at least ten times. This rearrangement joins TRBV7-2 to TRBJ2-5, with 13 bases matching TRBD2. Trimming cost V 5 bases and J 5 bases; bases outside gene matches: 5. Germline CDR1 and CDR2: SGHTA and FQGNSA. The CDR3 runs to 15 residues. CDR3 bases: TGTGCCAGCAGCCGGACTAGCGGGAGAGGGGAGACCCAGTACTTC. Translation: CASSRTSGRGETQYF. Filled out from reference TRBV7-2 and TRBJ2-5, the complete variable domain reads GAGVSQSPSNKVTEKGKDVELRCDPISGHTALYWYRQSLGQGLEFLIYFQGNSAPDKSGLPSDRFSAERTGGSVSTLTIQRTQQEDSAVYLCASSRTSGRGETQYFGPGTRLLVL.

The rearrangement links TRBV5-1 to TRBJ2-1; 9 nucleotides align to TRBD2. V lost 4 bases and J lost 4; bases outside the gene matches: 21. This CDR3 comprises 20 residues. Germline V gene lookup returns CDR1 SGHRS and CDR2 YFSETQ. The CDR3 DNA reads TGCGCCAGCAGCCCCGCCCGTCCGGGACTAGCTCATTTTACTTACAATGAGCAGTTCTTC. Amino acids: CASSPARPGLAHFTYNEQFF.

A few counts support this clonotype. CDR3 protein: CASSPGENLKQPQHF. CDR3 in DNA: TGCGCCAGCAGCCCCGGTGAAAACCTCAAACAGCCCCAGCATTTT. The chain has TRBV5-1 and TRBJ1-5; D gene uncertain. V was pared by 4 bases and J by 7 bases, with 18 bases between. Germline V gene sequence: CDR1 SGHRS, CDR2 YFSETQ. The CDR3 sequence is 15 residues long.

This clonotype was observed at least ten times. The V gene is TRBV10-3, the J gene TRBJ1-5, with D unresolved. This CDR3 has 16 amino acids. Trimming took off 6 bases at V and 0 bases at J, with 15 bases between the two ends. CDR1 and CDR2 (germline): ENHRY, SYGVKD. CDR3 DNA: TGTGCCATCAGCTCAGGACGTCCTGATAGCAATCAGCCCCAGCATTTT. Amino acids: CAISSGRPDSNQPQHF.

This clonotype was counted only a few times. This sequence joins TRBV27 and TRBJ2-3; D is ambiguous. Germline V gene data show CDR1 as MNHEY and CDR2 as SMNVEV (reference sequence). Trimming stripped 3 bases from V and 0 bases from J, with 7 bases between. The CDR3 has 14 residues. CDR3 protein: CASSFSRSTDTQYF. For the CDR3, the DNA is TGTGCCAGCAGTTTTTCCCGGAGCACAGATACGCAGTATTTT.

This clonotype was seen more than once but under ten times. The chain has TRBV21-1 and TRBJ2-1. TRBV21-1 is noted as a pseudogene. The CDR3 sequence is 10 residues long. CDR3 nucleotide sequence: TGTGCCAGAGCCTACAATGAGCAGTTCTTC. Translated, it gives CARAYNEQFF.

V is TRBV28 and J is TRBJ1-1; perhaps TRBD1 as D (5 bases). This CDR3 region has 13 residues. V dropped 3 bases and J dropped 4 bases, with 9 bases sitting between them. Germline values: CDR1 MDHEN, CDR2 SYDVKM. DNA of the CDR3: TGTGCCAGCAGTTTTCAGGGCGCCACTGAAGCTTTCTTT. This sequence encodes CASSFQGATEAFF.

The rearrangement uses TRBV24-1 and TRBJ1-2; TRBD1 is a possible D gene (6 bases). Trimming took 4 bases from V and 4 from J, leaving 12 bases between them. This CDR3 is 14 amino acids long. CDR1 is KGHDR and CDR2 is SFDVKD in the germline V gene. CDR3 DNA: TGTGCCACCAGTGACCCCGGACAGTTCTATGGCTACACCTTC. Residues: CATSDPGQFYGYTF.

Ten or more counts support this clonotype. The rearrangement joins TRBV9 to TRBJ2-1; D remains unclear. The V end was cut by 2 bases, the J end by 10 bases, with 10 bases between. CDR1 and CDR2 (germline): SGDLS, YYNGEE. The CDR3 is 12 amino acids. In DNA form, the CDR3 reads TGTGCCAGCAGCGTCTTCCCTGGGGAGCAGTTCTTC. It translates to CASSVFPGEQFF. Looking up the rest from reference TRBV9 and TRBJ2-1 gives the full variable domain: DSGVTQTPKHLITATGQRVTLRCSPRSGDLSVYWYQQSLDQGLQFLIQYYNGEERAKGNILERFSAQQFPDLHSELNLSSLELGDSALYFCASSVFPGEQFFGPGTRLTVL.

This clonotype has just a few counts. The J gene is TRBJ2-5, the V gene TRBV5-1; D might be TRBD2 (7 bases). This CDR3 has 18 residues. CDR1 SGHRS and CDR2 YFSETQ come from the germline V gene. The ends were cut back, 0 bases at V and 1 base at J, with 19 bases in the middle. The CDR3 region has the DNA TGCGCCAGCAGCTTGGAGTTGGTCGCGGGGGCCACCCAAGAGACCCAGTACTTC. This encodes CASSLELVAGATQETQYF. Using reference TRBV5-1 and TRBJ2-5 for the parts outside the CDR3, the full variable domain is KAGVTQTPRYLIKTRGQQVTLSCSPISGHRSVSWYQQTPGQGLQFLFEYFSETQRNKGNFPGRFSGRQFSNSRSEMNVSTLELGDSALYLCASSLELVAGATQETQYFGPGTRLLVL.

This clonotype was observed many times. The chain is built from TRBV5-1 and TRBJ2-5; 7 bases match TRBD1. The V gene end was trimmed by 7 bases and the J gene end by 0 bases; junction bases not matched to a gene: 9. The CDR3 is 15 residues long. The germline CDR1 and CDR2 sequences are SGHRS and YFSETQ. CDR3 loop: CASFRTGSNQETQYF. CDR3 nucleotides: TGCGCCAGCTTCAGGACAGGATCGAACCAAGAGACCCAGTACTTC.

The V call is TRBV7-2, the J call TRBJ1-5; 9 nucleotides match TRBD1. The germline gives CDR1 SGHTA, CDR2 FQGNSA. J lost 7 bases, V lost 2 bases, and 6 bases had no gene match. The CDR3 length is 15 residues. The CDR3 DNA follows: TGTGCCAGCAGCTTACGGACAGGGGACGGACAGCCCCAGCATTTT. Its protein is CASSLRTGDGQPQHF.

This clonotype occurred many times. V usage is TRBV9 and J usage is TRBJ2-7, with 7 bases fitting TRBD2. The CDR3 is 15 residues long. V lost 0 bases to trimming and J lost 5 bases; unmatched junction nucleotides: 8. From germline, CDR1 is SGDLS and CDR2 YYNGEE. The CDR3 protein is CASSVGEGVNDEQYF. CDR3 nucleotides: TGTGCCAGCAGCGTAGGGGAGGGTGTGAACGACGAGCAGTACTTC. The full variable domain, with the rest looked up from reference TRBV9 and TRBJ2-7, is DSGVTQTPKHLITATGQRVTLRCSPRSGDLSVYWYQQSLDQGLQFLIQYYNGEERAKGNILERFSAQQFPDLHSELNLSSLELGDSALYFCASSVGEGVNDEQYFGPGTRLTVT.

Regarding this clonotype: A much larger clone lies a single base off, so this may be a read error. The V and J genes are TRBV4-3 and TRBJ2-7; 7 nucleotides align to TRBD1. Germline CDR1 reads LGHNA; CDR2 reads YSLEER. The CDR3 totals 15 residues. V was clipped by 2 bases and J by 3 bases; unmatched bases: 7. In DNA, the CDR3 is TGCGCCAGCAGCCAAATACTAGGGGGCGGCTACGAGCAGTACTTC. Translating gives CASSQILGGGYEQYF.

Regarding this clonotype: At one of its ends the junction is not consistent with the germline gene, which may arise from a read error. The genes are TRBV7-8 and TRBJ1-2; D is undetermined. The CDR3 contains 13 residues. The germline V gene encodes CDR1 SGHVS and CDR2 FQNEAQ. This CDR3 reads CASGLVDSYGYTF. As DNA, the CDR3 is TGTGCCAGCGGCTTAGTAGATTCCTATGGCTACACCTTC.

This clonotype was seen only a few times. This sequence may be a read error, since a much larger clone differs from it by one base. V is TRBV10-3 and J is TRBJ2-3; D uncertain. The CDR3 loop spans 15 amino acids. From germline, CDR1 is ENHRY and CDR2 SYGVKD. V was shortened by 5 bases and J by 4 bases, with 16 bases between the two germline ends. The CDR3 DNA is TGTGCCATCAGTCTAAGGGCTGGCGGCCCAGATACGCAGTATTTT. This translates into CAISLRAGGPDTQYF.

The V and J genes are TRBV15 and TRBJ1-5; possibly TRBD1 for D (5 bases). Germline lookup yields CDR1 LNHNV and CDR2 YYDKDF (reference sequence). V was shortened by 3 bases and J by 1 base, with 7 bases between the two germline ends. The CDR3 has 14 residues. The CDR3 DNA follows: TGTGCCACCAGCAGGAAGGGGAGCAATCAGCCCCAGCATTTT. This codes for CATSRKGSNQPQHF.

This clonotype was seen many times. The chain is built from TRBV5-1 and TRBJ1-5; no reliable D call. Germline V gene data show CDR1 as SGHRS and CDR2 as YFSETQ. CDR3 length: 16 amino acids. V dropped 1 base and J dropped 3 bases, with 14 bases sitting between them. This CDR3 reads CASSLLPGELNQPQHF. Here the CDR3 DNA reads TGCGCCAGCAGCTTGTTGCCAGGAGAACTCAATCAGCCCCAGCATTTT.